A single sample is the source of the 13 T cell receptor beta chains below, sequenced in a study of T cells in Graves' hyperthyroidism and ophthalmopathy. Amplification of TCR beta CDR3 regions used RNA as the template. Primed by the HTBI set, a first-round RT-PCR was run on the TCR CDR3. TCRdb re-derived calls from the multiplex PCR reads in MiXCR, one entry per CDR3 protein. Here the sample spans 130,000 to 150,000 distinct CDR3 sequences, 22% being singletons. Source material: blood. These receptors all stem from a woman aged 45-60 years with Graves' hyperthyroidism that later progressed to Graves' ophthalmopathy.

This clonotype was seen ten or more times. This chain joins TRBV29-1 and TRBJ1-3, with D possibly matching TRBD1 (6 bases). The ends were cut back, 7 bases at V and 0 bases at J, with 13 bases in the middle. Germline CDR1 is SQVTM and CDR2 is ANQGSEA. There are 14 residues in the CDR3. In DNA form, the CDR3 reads TGCAGCGCCGGACAGTTCGGCTCTGGAAACACCATATATTTT. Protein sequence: CSAGQFGSGNTIYF. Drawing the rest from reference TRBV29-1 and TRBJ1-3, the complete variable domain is SAVISQKPSRDICQRGTSLTIQCQVDSQVTMMFWYRQQPGQSLTLIATANQGSEATYESGFVIDKFPISRPNLTFSTLTVSNMSPEDSSIYLCSAGQFGSGNTIYFGEGSWLTVV.

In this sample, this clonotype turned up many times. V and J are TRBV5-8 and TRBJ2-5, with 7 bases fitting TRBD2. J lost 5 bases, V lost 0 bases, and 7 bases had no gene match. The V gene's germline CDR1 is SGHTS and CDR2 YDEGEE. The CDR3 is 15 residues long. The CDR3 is CASSLVGGGRETQYF. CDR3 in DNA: TGTGCCAGCAGCTTGGTTGGGGGAGGGCGGGAGACCCAGTACTTC.

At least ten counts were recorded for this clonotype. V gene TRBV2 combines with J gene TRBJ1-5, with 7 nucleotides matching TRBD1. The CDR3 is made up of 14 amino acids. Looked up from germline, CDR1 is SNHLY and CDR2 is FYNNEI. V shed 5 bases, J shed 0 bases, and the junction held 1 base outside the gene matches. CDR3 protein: CASSWTGSNQPQHF. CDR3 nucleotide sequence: TGTGCCAGCAGTTGGACAGGTAGCAATCAGCCCCAGCATTTT.

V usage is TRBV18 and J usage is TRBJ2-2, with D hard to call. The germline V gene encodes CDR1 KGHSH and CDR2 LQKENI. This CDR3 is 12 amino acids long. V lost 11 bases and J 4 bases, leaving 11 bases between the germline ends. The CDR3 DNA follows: TGTGCCGGCACAGAGAGCACCGGGGAGCTGTTTTTT. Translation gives CAGTESTGELFF.

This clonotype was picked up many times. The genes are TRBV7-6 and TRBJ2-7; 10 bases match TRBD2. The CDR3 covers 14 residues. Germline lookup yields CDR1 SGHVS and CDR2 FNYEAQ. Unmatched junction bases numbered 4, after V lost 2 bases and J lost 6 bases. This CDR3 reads CASSLRSSGGEQYF. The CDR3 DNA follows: TGTGCCAGCAGCTTAAGGTCTAGCGGGGGCGAGCAGTACTTC. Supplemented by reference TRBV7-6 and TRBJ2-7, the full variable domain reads GAGVSQSPRYKVTKRGQDVALRCDPISGHVSLYWYRQALGQGPEFLTYFNYEAQQDKSGLPNDRFSAERPEGSISTLTIQRTEQRDSAMYRCASSLRSSGGEQYFGPGTRLTVT.

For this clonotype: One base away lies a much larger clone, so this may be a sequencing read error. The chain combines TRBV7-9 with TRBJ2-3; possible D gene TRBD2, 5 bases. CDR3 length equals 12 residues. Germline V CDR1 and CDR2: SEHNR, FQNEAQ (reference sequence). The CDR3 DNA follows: TGTGCCAGCAGCTTATCACTAGATACGCAGTGTTTT. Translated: CASSLSLDTQCF.

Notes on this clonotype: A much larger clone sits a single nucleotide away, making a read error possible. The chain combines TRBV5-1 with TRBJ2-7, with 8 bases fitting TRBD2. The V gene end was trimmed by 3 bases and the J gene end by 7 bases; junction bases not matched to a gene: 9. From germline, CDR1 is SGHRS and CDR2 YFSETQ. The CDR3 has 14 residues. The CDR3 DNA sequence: TGCGCCAGCAGCTCGAACGCGGGAGGAGATGAGCAGTACTTC. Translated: CASSSNAGGDEQYF.

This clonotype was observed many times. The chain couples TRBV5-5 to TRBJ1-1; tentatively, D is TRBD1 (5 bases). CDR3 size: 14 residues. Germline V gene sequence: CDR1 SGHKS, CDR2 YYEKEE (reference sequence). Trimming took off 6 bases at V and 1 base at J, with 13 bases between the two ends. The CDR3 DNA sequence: TGTGCCAGCACGCGGGCAGGGTCGAACACTGAAGCTTTCTTT. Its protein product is CASTRAGSNTEAFF.

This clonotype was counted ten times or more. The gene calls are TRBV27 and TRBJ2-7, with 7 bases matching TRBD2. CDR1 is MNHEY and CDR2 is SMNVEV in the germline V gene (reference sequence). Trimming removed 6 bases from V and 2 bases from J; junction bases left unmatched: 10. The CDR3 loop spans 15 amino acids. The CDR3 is CASSPAGRSAYEQYF. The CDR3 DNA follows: TGTGCCAGCAGCCCGGCCGGGAGGTCGGCCTACGAGCAGTACTTC.

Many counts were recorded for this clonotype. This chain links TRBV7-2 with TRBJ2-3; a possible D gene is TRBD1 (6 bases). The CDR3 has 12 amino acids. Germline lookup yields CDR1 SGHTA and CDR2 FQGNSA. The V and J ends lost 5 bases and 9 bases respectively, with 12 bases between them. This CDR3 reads CASSKDSKTQYF. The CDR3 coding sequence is TGTGCCAGCAGCAAGGACAGCAAGACGCAGTATTTT.

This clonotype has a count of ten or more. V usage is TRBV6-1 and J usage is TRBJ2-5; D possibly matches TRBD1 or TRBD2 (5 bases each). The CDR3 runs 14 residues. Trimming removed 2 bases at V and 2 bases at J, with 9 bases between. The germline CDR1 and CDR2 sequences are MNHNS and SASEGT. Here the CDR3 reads CASSESGPQETQYF. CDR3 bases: TGTGCCAGCAGTGAATCGGGACCGCAAGAGACCCAGTACTTC.

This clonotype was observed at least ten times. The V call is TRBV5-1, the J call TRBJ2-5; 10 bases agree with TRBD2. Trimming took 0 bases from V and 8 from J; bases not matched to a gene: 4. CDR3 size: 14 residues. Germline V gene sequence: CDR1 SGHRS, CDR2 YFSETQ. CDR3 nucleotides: TGCGCCAGCAGCTTGGCTAGCGGGAGTGATACCCAGTACTTC. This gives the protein CASSLASGSDTQYF. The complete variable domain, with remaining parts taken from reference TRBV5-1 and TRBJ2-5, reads KAGVTQTPRYLIKTRGQQVTLSCSPISGHRSVSWYQQTPGQGLQFLFEYFSETQRNKGNFPGRFSGRQFSNSRSEMNVSTLELGDSALYLCASSLASGSDTQYFGPGTRLLVL.

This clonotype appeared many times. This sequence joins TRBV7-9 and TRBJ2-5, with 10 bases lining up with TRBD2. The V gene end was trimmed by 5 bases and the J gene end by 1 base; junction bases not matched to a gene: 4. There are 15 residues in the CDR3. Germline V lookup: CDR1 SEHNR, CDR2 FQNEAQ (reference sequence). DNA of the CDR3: TGTGCCAGCAGCCCACTAGCGGGGCCCCAAGAGACCCAGTACTTC. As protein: CASSPLAGPQETQYF.